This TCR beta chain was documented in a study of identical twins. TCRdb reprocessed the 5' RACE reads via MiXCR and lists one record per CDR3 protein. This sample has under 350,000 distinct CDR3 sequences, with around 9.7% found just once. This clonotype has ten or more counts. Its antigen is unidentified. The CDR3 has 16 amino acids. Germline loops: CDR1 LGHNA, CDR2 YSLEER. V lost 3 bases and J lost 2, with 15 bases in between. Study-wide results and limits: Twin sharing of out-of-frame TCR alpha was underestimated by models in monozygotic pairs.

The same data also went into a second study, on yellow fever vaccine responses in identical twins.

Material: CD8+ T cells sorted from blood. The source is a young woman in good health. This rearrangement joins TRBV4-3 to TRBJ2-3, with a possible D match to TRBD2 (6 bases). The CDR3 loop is CASSQGPGTSTDTQYF. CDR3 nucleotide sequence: TGCGCCAGCAGCCAGGGTCCCGGGACTTCCACAGATACGCAGTATTTT.